This paragraph reports one T cell receptor beta chain. Only in-frame clones appear in the TCRdb table, and some are missing; sequencing was by immunoSEQ multiplex PCR. The sample records around 450,000 clones, roughly nine tenths being singletons. The record originates from a study of blood T cell repertoires in COVID-19. As for the study in general: PBMCs, B-cell-depleted T cells, or T cells provided the cDNA or gDNA that made up the material.

Germline loops: CDR1 MNHEY, CDR2 SVGEGT. Trimming removed 2 bases at V and 4 bases at J, with 21 bases between. The CDR3 is 17 residues long. The chain employs TRBV6-2 or TRBV6-3 and TRBJ2-7; D remains unclear. Specimen: PBMCs or T cells enriched from blood (not recorded which). This TCR was sampled from a woman aged 18-29 years with acute COVID-19. The CDR3 DNA reads TGTGCCAGCAGTTACCAAATCTACTACCCGATTAATTACGAGCAGTACTTC. Protein product: CASSYQIYYPINYEQYF.